This T cell receptor (beta chain) was identified during a study of blood T cells in healthy people across ages. Study results and caveats: What prevented conclusive comparison of naive and antigen-experienced cells was that PBMCs were unsorted.

The CDR3 spans 13 residues. Germline V gene data show CDR1 as LNHNV and CDR2 as YYDKDF (reference sequence). Primed by a sample-barcoded 5' primer and a J-beta primer mix, a second PCR proceeded for 7 to 11 cycles. A single record per CDR3 protein comes from TCRdb applying MiXCR to the 5' RACE reads. Counted here are some 800,000 distinct CDR3 sequences, around a quarter occurring once; the ten biggest clones make up roughly 3.8%. Concerning this clonotype: Its matching antigen is unknown.

This sample also belongs to another study, concerning T cells of mothers and their children. From that report: Every mother produced more than 8 million TCR beta CDR3 reads, whereas every child provided roughly 3 million.

Sequencing was performed on blood. The J gene is TRBJ2-5, the V gene TRBV15; weak D call: TRBD1 (5 bases). The J call may be faulty, since TRBJ2-1 better matches the DNA end. This TCR was recovered from a boy aged 5-17 years in good health. The CDR3 coding sequence is TGTGCCACCAGGGACGTGGACATTCCTGAGCAGTTCTTC. Amino acid sequence: CATRDVDIPEQFF.